This T cell receptor beta chain was recorded in a study of CD8+ T cells in alopecia areata. Reverse transcription of extracted RNA yielded cDNA, which provided the sequencing template. Some clones are missing from TCRdb's copy, which holds only in-frame ones; the method was immunoSEQ multiplex PCR. Seen here are over 50,000 clones, 45% to 50% observed once, and the top ten hold roughly 15%. The CDR3 loop spans 15 amino acids. V lost 6 bases and J lost 4, with 19 bases in between. Per germline, CDR1 SEHNR and CDR2 FQNEAQ (reference sequence). This clone was detected only a few times. The chain has TRBV7-9 and TRBJ2-7, with D possibly matching TRBD1 (7 bases). The sequencing here drew on CD8+ T cells sorted from blood, taken at week 0. The source of this sequence is a human donor with alopecia areata. CDR3 nucleotide sequence: TGTGCCAGCAGTGAAGCGGAGGGGGCGGTATACGAGCAGTACTTC. This sequence encodes CASSEAEGAVYEQYF.